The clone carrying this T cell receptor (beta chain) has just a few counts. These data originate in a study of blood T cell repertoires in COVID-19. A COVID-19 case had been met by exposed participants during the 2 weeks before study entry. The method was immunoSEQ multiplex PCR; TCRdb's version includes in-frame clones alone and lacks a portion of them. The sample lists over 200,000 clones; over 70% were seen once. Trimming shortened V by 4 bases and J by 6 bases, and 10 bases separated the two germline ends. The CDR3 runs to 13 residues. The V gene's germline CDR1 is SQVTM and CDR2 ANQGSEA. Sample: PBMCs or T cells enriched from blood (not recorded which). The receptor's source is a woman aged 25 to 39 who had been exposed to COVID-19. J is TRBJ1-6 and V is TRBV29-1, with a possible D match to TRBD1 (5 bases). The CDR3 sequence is CSVAQGSNSPLHF. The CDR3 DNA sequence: TGCAGCGTTGCTCAGGGTTCTAATTCACCCCTCCACTTT.